This T cell receptor (beta chain) stems from a study of blood T cell repertoires in COVID-19. Symptom resolution, clearance, or two negative PCRs marked the recovered donors of Cohort 3. This clone was picked up a small number of times. Study processing details: Researchers report that nucleated cell counts were estimated from reference gene primer amplification. The table came from immunoSEQ multiplex PCR; TCRdb's copy has only in-frame clones and leaves some out. V, J and clone size reflect that table, while D and trimming were determined from the DNA. The sample includes a few hundred thousand clones, 80% to 90% of them seen just once. Germline assignment: CDR1 GTSNPN and CDR2 SVGIG (reference sequence). This CDR3 has 13 residues. Trimming shortened V by 7 bases and J by 0 bases, and 10 bases separated the two germline ends.

The origin of this receptor is a man aged 25 to 40 who had recovered from COVID-19. The chain combines TRBV30 with TRBJ2-1; weak D call: TRBD1 (6 bases). The sequencing input was PBMCs or T cells enriched from blood (not recorded which). CDR3 loop: CALDRSSYNEQFF. DNA for the CDR3: TGTGCCTTGGACAGAAGCTCCTACAATGAGCAGTTCTTC.